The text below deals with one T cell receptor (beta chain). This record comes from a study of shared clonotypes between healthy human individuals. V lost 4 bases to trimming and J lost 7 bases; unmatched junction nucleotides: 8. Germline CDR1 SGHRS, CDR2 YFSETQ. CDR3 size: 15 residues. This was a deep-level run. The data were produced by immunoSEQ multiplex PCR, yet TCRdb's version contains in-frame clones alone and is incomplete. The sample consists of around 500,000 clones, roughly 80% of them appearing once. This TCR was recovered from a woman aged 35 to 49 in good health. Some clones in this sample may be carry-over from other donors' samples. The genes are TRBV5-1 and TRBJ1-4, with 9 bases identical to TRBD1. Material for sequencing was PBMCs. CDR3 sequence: CASSSYRGQGEKLFF. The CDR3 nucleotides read TGCGCCAGCAGCAGCTACAGGGGGCAGGGTGAAAAACTGTTTTTT.